One and the same sample provided the 20 T cell receptor beta chains below, sequenced in a study of high-grade serous ovarian cancer treatment subgroups. The data were produced by immunoSEQ multiplex PCR, yet TCRdb's version contains in-frame clones alone and is incomplete. The sample includes some 10,000 clones, approximately 70% of them seen just once. The tumor samples were collected prior to definitive surgery or chemotherapy. Sequences were obtained from tumor tissue. These receptors were collected from a human donor with high-grade serous ovarian cancer.

This clone was seen only a few times. CDR3 protein: CASSVTGSLYEQYF. In nucleotides, the CDR3 is TGTGCCAGCAGTGTAACAGGATCCTTATACGAGCAGTACTTC. The chain is built from TRBV11-2 and TRBJ2-7, with a possible D match to TRBD1 (5 bases). CDR3 length: 14 amino acids. V lost 6 bases and J 4 bases, leaving 16 bases between the germline ends. Germline CDR1 SGHAT, CDR2 FQNNGV.

This clone was detected only a few times. Other DNA sequences in the same sample also yield this CDR3. The rearrangement links TRBV30 to TRBJ1-2; 7 positions match TRBD1. The CDR3 loop spans 10 amino acids. In germline, CDR1 is GTSNPN, CDR2 SVGIG (reference sequence). V shed 7 bases and J 4 bases; nucleotides not matched to a gene: 0. As DNA, the CDR3 is TGTGCCTACAGGGGCTATGGCTACACCTTC. Its protein is CAYRGYGYTF.

This sequence joins TRBV7-2 and TRBJ1-5, with D hard to call. Germline V CDR1 and CDR2: SGHTA, FQGNSA. The length of the CDR3 is 15 residues. Trimming removed 8 bases at V and 1 base at J, with 15 bases between. CDR3 in amino acids: CASASPGVSNQPQHF. CDR3 DNA: TGTGCCAGCGCCTCTCCGGGCGTCAGCAATCAGCCCCAGCATTTT.

The chain links TRBV6-5 to TRBJ1-2, with D possibly being TRBD1 (6 bases). This CDR3 spans 13 amino acids. The germline CDR1 and CDR2 sequences are MNHEY and SVGAGI. V was trimmed by 7 bases and J by 5 bases, leaving 14 bases between them. The CDR3 reads CASTRGKRYGYTF. The CDR3 nucleotides are TGTGCCAGCACAAGGGGGAAGAGATATGGCTACACCTTC.

The V call is TRBV30, the J call TRBJ2-5, with 9 bases lining up with TRBD2. Looked up from germline, CDR1 is GTSNPN and CDR2 is SVGIG (reference sequence). V lost 2 bases, J lost 4 bases, and 8 bases stayed unmatched. CDR3 size: 15 residues. In DNA, the CDR3 is TGTGCCTGGAGTACAGCGGGGGGTTGGCTAGAGACCCAGTACTTC. Translation: CAWSTAGGWLETQYF.

The chain combines TRBV9 with TRBJ2-7; tentatively, D is TRBD2 (7 bases). The CDR3 runs 14 residues. The V end was cut by 3 bases, the J end by 0 bases, with 10 bases between. CDR1 is SGDLS and CDR2 is YYNGEE in the germline V gene. CDR3 sequence reads: CASSGGGNSYEQYF. The CDR3 DNA follows: TGTGCCAGCAGCGGGGGGGGCAACTCCTACGAGCAGTACTTC.

The chain recombines TRBV7-2 with TRBJ2-3, with TRBD2 matching 10 bases. V gave up 3 bases and J gave up 2 bases; unmatched junction bases: 2. The CDR3 runs 15 residues. Germline V gene sequence: CDR1 SGHTA, CDR2 FQGNSA. DNA for the CDR3: TGTGCCAGCAGCTTGACTAGCGGGCTCACAGATACGCAGTATTTT. Protein sequence: CASSLTSGLTDTQYF.

The chain couples TRBV7-9 to TRBJ2-3; no firm D call. Germline V gives CDR1 SEHNR, CDR2 FQNEAQ (reference sequence). With 3 bases removed from V and 6 bases from J, the gap between germline ends came to 19 bases. The CDR3 loop spans 16 amino acids. The CDR3 DNA follows: TGTGCCAGCAGCTTCCGGAGCTTCTTCGGCGATGATACGCAGTATTTT. It yields the protein CASSFRSFFGDDTQYF.

The gene calls are TRBV5-4 and TRBJ2-3, with 7 bases matching TRBD1. Germline V gene sequence: CDR1 SGHNT, CDR2 YYREEE (reference sequence). The junction had 2 bases not matched to a gene; V was cut back by 3 bases and J by 4 bases. The CDR3 runs 13 residues. CDR3 amino acids: CASSSQGADTQYF. CDR3 bases: TGTGCCAGCAGCTCCCAGGGGGCAGATACGCAGTATTTT.

The CDR3 DNA follows: TGTGCCAGCAGCTTAAACCCCGGAGCAAAAGAGACCCAGTACTTC. It yields the protein CASSLNPGAKETQYF. The chain is built from TRBV7-3 and TRBJ2-5; D is ambiguous. V was trimmed by 1 base and J by 3 bases, leaving 12 bases between them. CDR3 length: 15 amino acids. Looked up from germline, CDR1 is SGHTA and CDR2 is FQGTGA.

J is TRBJ1-1 and V is TRBV11-2; the D gene is possibly TRBD1 (5 bases). CDR1 SGHAT and CDR2 FQNNGV come from the germline V gene. The CDR3 covers 13 residues. V lost 3 bases and J 4 bases, leaving 9 bases between the germline ends. CDR3 nucleotide sequence: TGTGCCAGCAGCTTCCCGGGGGGCACTGAAGCTTTCTTT. It codes for CASSFPGGTEAFF. The full variable domain, in which reference TRBV11-2 and TRBJ1-1 provide the parts outside the CDR3, is EAGVAQSPRYKIIEKRQSVAFWCNPISGHATLYWYQQILGQGPKLLIQFQNNGVVDDSQLPKDRFSAERLKGVDSTLKIQPAKLEDSAVYLCASSFPGGTEAFFGQGTRLTVV.

This clone appeared a few times. J is TRBJ2-1 and V is TRBV19, with 7 bases matching TRBD2. Germline CDR1 reads LNHDA; CDR2 reads SQIVND (reference sequence). J gave up 4 bases and V 6 bases, and 9 bases lay outside the gene matches. There are 15 residues in the CDR3. The CDR3 DNA reads TGTGCCAGTAGCGGGACTAAGATGTTGTACAATGAGCAGTTCTTC. Translated: CASSGTKMLYNEQFF.

The rearrangement uses TRBV11-3 and TRBJ2-7; D gene unclear. This CDR3 contains 14 residues. Per the germline V gene, CDR1 is SGHNT and CDR2 is YENEEA. The germline V and J ends were trimmed by 5 bases and 0 bases, with 11 bases remaining between them. The CDR3 is CASSQTPTSYEQYF. For the CDR3, the DNA is TGTGCCAGCAGCCAGACCCCGACCTCCTACGAGCAGTACTTC.

This sequence joins TRBV7-6 and TRBJ2-1, with TRBD2 matching 13 bases. V lost 3 bases and J lost 8; bases outside the gene matches: 7. The CDR3 runs to 16 residues. The germline V gene has CDR1 SGHVS and CDR2 FNYEAQ. For the CDR3, the DNA is TGTGCCAGCAGCTTGACGACTAGCGGGAGGACTCATGAGCAGTTCTTC. Translating it yields CASSLTTSGRTHEQFF.

This rearrangement joins TRBV4-2 to TRBJ2-7, with 11 bases identical to TRBD2. J gave up 0 bases and V 4 bases, and 8 bases lay outside the gene matches. Germline CDR1 reads LGHNA; CDR2 reads YNFKEQ. The CDR3 runs to 17 residues. DNA of the CDR3: TGTGCCAGCAGCCGAGGGGGGACTAGCGGAGTCTCCTACGAGCAGTACTTC. It codes for CASSRGGTSGVSYEQYF.

The rearrangement uses TRBV6-4 and TRBJ2-1; TRBD1 matches at 9 bases. The CDR3 length is 18 residues. CDR1 and CDR2 (germline): MRHNA, SNTAGT. Trimming removed 2 bases from V and 2 bases from J; junction bases left unmatched: 10. The DNA for the CDR3 is TGTGCCAGCAGTGACGGTTCCGGGACAGGGACTGCCTACAATGAGCAGTTCTTC. Its translation is CASSDGSGTGTAYNEQFF.

The chain has TRBV7-2 and TRBJ2-7; no reliable D call. The V end was cut by 1 base, the J end by 3 bases, with 7 bases between. Per the germline V gene, CDR1 is SGHTA and CDR2 is FQGNSA. This CDR3 comprises 13 residues. CDR3 DNA: TGTGCCAGCAGCTTAGGGTCCCTCTACGAGCAGTACTTC. Translating gives CASSLGSLYEQYF.

This clone was counted a single time. The chain joins TRBV6-6 to TRBJ2-5; 9 bases agree with TRBD2. With V trimmed by 2 bases and J by 5 bases, 6 bases remained unmatched. Looked up from germline, CDR1 is MNHNY and CDR2 is SVGAGI (reference sequence). The CDR3 contains 15 residues. The CDR3 DNA reads as TGTGCCAGCAGTTACCAAGCGGGAGGTGCGGAGACCCAGTACTTC. The encoded protein is CASSYQAGGAETQYF.

This sequence joins TRBV27 and TRBJ2-2; TRBD2 is a possible D gene (6 bases). The germline gives CDR1 MNHEY, CDR2 SMNVEV (reference sequence). Trimming shortened V by 3 bases and J by 5 bases, and 13 bases separated the two germline ends. The CDR3 has 15 residues. CDR3 sequence (DNA): TGTGCCAGCAGTTTCGGGAGCAGATGGACCGGGGAGCTGTTTTTT. Residues: CASSFGSRWTGELFF.

The CDR3 here is CASRGEWGTEAFF. The CDR3 DNA is TGTGCCAGCAGGGGGGAATGGGGCACTGAAGCTTTCTTT. The chain employs TRBV5-6 and TRBJ1-1, with D maybe TRBD1 (5 bases). Germline CDR1 reads SGHDT; CDR2 reads YYEEEE. The CDR3 is 13 residues long. The ends were cut back, 5 bases at V and 4 bases at J, with 12 bases in the middle.